The 20 T cell receptor beta chains in this list originate from one sample, sequenced in a study of blood T cell repertoires in COVID-19. Measured with immunoSEQ multiplex PCR; TCRdb has only the in-frame clones, and not every one. This table has about 180,000 clones, 65% to 90% appearing once. Sequenced: peripheral blood. The origin of the receptors is a human donor in a cohort sampled during active COVID-19.

This chain joins TRBV5-1 and TRBJ1-2, with 11 nucleotides matching TRBD1. Unmatched junction bases numbered 9, after V lost 5 bases and J lost 3 bases. The CDR3 extends over 16 amino acids. Germline CDR1 SGHRS, CDR2 YFSETQ. For the CDR3, the DNA is TGCGCCAGCAGGACCGGGACAGGGGGACTCTACTATGGCTACACCTTC. Translated: CASRTGTGGLYYGYTF.

This rearrangement joins TRBV28 to TRBJ2-4; possible D gene TRBD2, 5 bases. Per the germline V gene, CDR1 is MDHEN and CDR2 is SYDVKM. Trimming cost V 3 bases and J 0 bases, with 6 bases left between them. The CDR3 extends over 14 amino acids. CDR3 nucleotides: TGTGCCAGCAGTTTCCGGGAAGCCAAAAACATTCAGTACTTC. Residues: CASSFREAKNIQYF.

The CDR3 bases are TGTGCCAGCAGCTCCCTGGAGGGGGCGAACTATGGCTACACCTTC. Its translation is CASSSLEGANYGYTF. The chain joins TRBV7-9 to TRBJ1-2; 7 positions match TRBD1. This CDR3 is built from 15 residues. CDR1 and CDR2 (germline): SEHNR, FQNEAQ (reference sequence). The junction had 7 bases not matched to a gene; V was cut back by 4 bases and J by 2 bases.

This chain links TRBV10-2 with TRBJ2-5, with 9 positions matching TRBD2. Trimming cost V 7 bases and J 1 base; bases outside gene matches: 4. CDR1 and CDR2 (germline): WSHSY, SAAADI. CDR3 size: 14 residues. The CDR3 here is CASNPAGGQETQYF. CDR3 DNA: TGCGCCAGCAACCCAGCGGGGGGCCAAGAGACCCAGTACTTC.

The chain is built from TRBV30 and TRBJ2-7; D not certain. The CDR3 is 10 amino acids. The germline V and J ends were trimmed by 5 bases and 3 bases, with 5 bases remaining between them. The germline gives CDR1 GTSNPN, CDR2 SVGIG (reference sequence). The CDR3 bases are TGTGCCTGGGGCTGCTACGAGCAGTACTTC. Its protein is CAWGCYEQYF. Variable domain in full (rest from reference TRBV30 and TRBJ2-7): SQTIHQWPATLVQPVGSPLSLECTVEGTSNPNLYWYRQAAGRGLQLLFYSVGIGQISSEVPQNLSASRPQDRQFILSSKKLLLSDSGFYLCAWGCYEQYFGPGTRLTVT.

This chain uses TRBV18 with TRBJ2-6; D may be TRBD1 (6 bases). The V end was cut by 5 bases, the J end by 0 bases, with 11 bases between. This CDR3 spans 16 amino acids. CDR1 and CDR2 (germline): KGHSH, LQKENI. This chain's CDR3 is CASSSSTGSGANVLTF. In DNA, the CDR3 is TGTGCCAGCTCATCATCGACAGGCTCTGGGGCCAACGTCCTGACTTTC.

The chain links TRBV7-9 to TRBJ2-2; 13 bases match TRBD2. The CDR3 has 16 residues. Trimming took 5 bases from V and 4 from J; bases not matched to a gene: 4. CDR1 is SEHNR, CDR2 FQNEAQ, per germline (reference sequence). As DNA, the CDR3 is TGTGCCAGCAGCCCTTGGACTAGCGGGGGCACCGGGGAGCTGTTTTTT. It is translated as CASSPWTSGGTGELFF. The whole variable domain, remainder taken from reference TRBV7-9 and TRBJ2-2, is DTGVSQNPRHKITKRGQNVTFRCDPISEHNRLYWYRQTLGQGPEFLTYFQNEAQLEKSRLLSDRFSAERPKGSFSTLEIQRTEQGDSAMYLCASSPWTSGGTGELFFGEGSRLTVL.

Concerning this clone: The identical CDR3 is also encoded by other nucleotide sequences in the sample. The chain employs TRBV18 and TRBJ1-2; the match to TRBD1 covers 8 bases. Germline lookup yields CDR1 KGHSH and CDR2 LQKENI. The CDR3 totals 14 residues. With V trimmed by 3 bases and J by 3 bases, 3 bases remained unmatched. The DNA of the CDR3 is TGTGCCAGCTCACCCCAGGGGGCCGACTATGGCTACACCTTC. Amino acids: CASSPQGADYGYTF.

This chain uses TRBV5-1 with TRBJ1-2, with 7 bases matching TRBD1. The J segment lost 2 bases and the V segment lost 0 bases, leaving 4 bases of the junction unmatched. Germline-derived CDR1 and CDR2 are SGHRS and YFSETQ. The CDR3 is 15 residues long. CDR3 DNA sequence: TGCGCCAGCAGCTTGGACGGGGACAGAAACTATGGCTACACCTTC. Translation gives CASSLDGDRNYGYTF.

In DNA form, the CDR3 reads TGTGCCAGCGCAACTAGCGGGAGCTCCTACGAGCAGTACTTC. This gives the protein CASATSGSSYEQYF. The chain carries TRBV7-2 and TRBJ2-7, with 11 bases that match TRBD2. This CDR3 has 14 residues. Germline trimming cut 8 bases from V and 0 bases from J; bases unmatched to any gene: 3. Germline loops: CDR1 SGHTA, CDR2 FQGNSA. Variable domain in full (rest from reference TRBV7-2 and TRBJ2-7): GAGVSQSPSNKVTEKGKDVELRCDPISGHTALYWYRQSLGQGLEFLIYFQGNSAPDKSGLPSDRFSAERTGGSVSTLTIQRTQQEDSAVYLCASATSGSSYEQYFGPGTRLTVT.

V and J are TRBV10-3 and TRBJ1-5; 7 nucleotides line up with TRBD1. CDR3 length: 13 amino acids. The germline gives CDR1 ENHRY, CDR2 SYGVKD. V shed 6 bases and J 3 bases; nucleotides not matched to a gene: 2. The CDR3 nucleotides read TGTGCCATCAGAGGGGGCCCCAATCAGCCCCAGCATTTT. Translated, it gives CAIRGGPNQPQHF.

The chain combines TRBV5-5 with TRBJ1-1; D is uncertain. Germline loops: CDR1 SGHKS, CDR2 YYEKEE (reference sequence). The germline V and J ends were trimmed by 4 bases and 0 bases, with 7 bases remaining between them. The CDR3 has 13 residues. CDR3 coding DNA: TGTGCCAGCAGCACGGTGTTGAACACTGAAGCTTTCTTT. It translates to CASSTVLNTEAFF. Complete variable domain (other parts from reference TRBV5-5 and TRBJ1-1): DAGVTQSPTHLIKTRGQQVTLRCSPISGHKSVSWYQQVLGQGPQFIFQYYEKEERGRGNFPDRFSARQFPNYSSELNVNALLLGDSALYLCASSTVLNTEAFFGQGTRLTVV.

The CDR3 bases are TGTGCCAGCAGCTTAGTTTTCGGCCGAGGGACTGAAGCTTTCTTT. Translating it yields CASSLVFGRGTEAFF. The J gene is TRBJ1-1, the V gene TRBV11-1; D gene uncertain. Germline V gene lookup returns CDR1 SGHAT and CDR2 FQDESV (reference sequence). The CDR3 length is 15 residues. Deletions cut 1 base from V and 5 bases from J, with 14 bases between. Combining the CDR3 with reference TRBV11-1 and TRBJ1-1 gives the whole variable domain EAEVAQSPRYKITEKSQAVAFWCDPISGHATLYWYRQILGQGPELLVQFQDESVVDDSQLPKDRFSAERLKGVDSTLKIQPAELGDSAMYLCASSLVFGRGTEAFFGQGTRLTVV.

V usage is TRBV10-2 and J usage is TRBJ1-1, with 9 nucleotides matching TRBD1. Per germline, CDR1 WSHSY and CDR2 SAAADI. The CDR3 totals 13 residues. Losses at the gene ends were 6 bases for V and 4 bases for J; bases not matched to a gene: 3. The CDR3 DNA sequence: TGCGCCAGCAGGATGACAGGGGGCACTGAAGCTTTCTTT. Encoded protein: CASRMTGGTEAFF.

This clone was counted only a few times. The rearrangement joins TRBV19 to TRBJ1-5, with 8 bases that match TRBD1. J lost 6 bases, V lost 5 bases, and 15 bases had no gene match. The CDR3 runs 17 residues. Looked up from germline, CDR1 is LNHDA and CDR2 is SQIVND (reference sequence). The CDR3 protein is CASSGAGGPRSGQPQHF. Written as DNA, the CDR3 is TGTGCCAGTAGTGGGGCAGGGGGCCCTCGTTCGGGTCAGCCCCAGCATTTT.

This chain's CDR3 is CSVARDRGAEKLFF. CDR3 bases: TGCAGCGTTGCCAGGGACAGGGGAGCGGAAAAACTGTTTTTT. The chain couples TRBV29-1 to TRBJ1-4; 10 nucleotides line up with TRBD1. Looked up from germline, CDR1 is SQVTM and CDR2 is ANQGSEA. Trimming cost V 4 bases and J 8 bases; bases outside gene matches: 7. The CDR3 sequence is 14 residues long.

The chain employs TRBV2 and TRBJ2-7, with D possibly being TRBD1 (6 bases). Per the germline V gene, CDR1 is SNHLY and CDR2 is FYNNEI. The CDR3 has 13 amino acids. Between the trimmed V and J ends, which lost 2 bases and 5 bases, there was a span of 10 bases. Here the CDR3 reads CASSETGSHEQYF. CDR3 sequence (DNA): TGTGCCAGCAGTGAAACAGGGAGCCACGAGCAGTACTTC.

The chain combines TRBV3-1 (or the pseudogene TRBV3-2) with TRBJ2-3, with TRBD1 matching 12 bases. There are 18 residues in the CDR3. Trimming removed 2 bases from V and 5 bases from J; junction bases left unmatched: 11. The V gene's germline CDR1 is LGHDT and CDR2 YNNKEL (reference sequence). The CDR3 nucleotides read TGTGCCAGCAGCCAACGTGGAGCCGGGACAGGGGGCTTAGATACGCAGTATTTT. Encoded protein: CASSQRGAGTGGLDTQYF.

Here the CDR3 DNA reads TGTGCCAGCAGCCACAGGGACGAGCAGTACTTC. Translated: CASSHRDEQYF. V gene TRBV3-1 (or the pseudogene TRBV3-2) combines with J gene TRBJ2-7; D possibly corresponds to TRBD1 (5 bases). Germline lookup yields CDR1 LGHDT and CDR2 YNNKEL (reference sequence). The CDR3 totals 11 residues. Trimming removed 3 bases at V and 5 bases at J, with 5 bases between.

V and J are TRBV2 and TRBJ2-6, with 9 bases aligning to TRBD1. CDR1 SNHLY and CDR2 FYNNEI come from the germline V gene. The CDR3 loop spans 17 amino acids. The V gene end was trimmed by 6 bases and the J gene end by 2 bases; junction bases not matched to a gene: 8. The CDR3 coding sequence is TGTGCCAGCAGCGCTTATACAGGGGGCCCTGGGGCCAACGTCCTGACTTTC. It yields the protein CASSAYTGGPGANVLTF.